This T cell receptor beta chain was observed in a study of tumor-infiltrating lymphocytes in primary liver carcinoma. Whole-study results and caveats: Only about 7-24% of top clones were detected in each of the five tumor regions. Tumor region pairs showed greater overlap than either tumor-adjacent or tumor-blood pairs did.

Trimming cost V 6 bases and J 3 bases, with 15 bases left between them. Germline V gives CDR1 MDHEN, CDR2 SYDVKM. The CDR3 is 14 amino acids. From 500 ng of total RNA, TCR beta-specific cDNA was reverse-transcribed using a constant-region primer. Libraries covering TCR beta were generated through three nested multiplex PCR rounds (using a slightly modified ARM-PCR). TRBV1-TRBV30 forward primers paired with a C-beta reverse primer drove the first two PCR rounds, 10 cycles each. TCRdb reanalysed the multiplex PCR reads using MiXCR and keeps one entry per CDR3 protein. This table has about 54,000 distinct CDR3 sequences, 70% to 80% appearing once. Starting material for RNA and DNA co-extraction consisted of about 20-32 mg of unsorted bulk tissue. Collection of samples drew on five separate regions of each tumor. Histology found more than 75% viable tumor cells per sample. Points on this clonotype: The antigen is unknown. A much larger clone lies a single base off, so this may be a read error.

Specimen: liver tumor tissue from sampling region 2. Subset defined: tumor region T2, inferior pole. This clonotype originated in a man aged 40-49 years with primary liver carcinoma and hepatitis B virus infection. The chain links TRBV28 to TRBJ2-7, with D perhaps given as TRBD1 or TRBD2 (7 bases each). CDR3 in DNA: TGTGCCAGCAGACAGAGCGGGACAGTCTACGAGCAGTACTTC. Protein product: CASRQSGTVYEQYF.